This TCR beta chain was recorded in a study of blood T cell repertoires in COVID-19. In the study overall: The United States, Italy and Spain supplied acute and convalescent COVID-19 samples. Sample material is recorded as cDNA or gDNA derived from T cells, B-cell-depleted T cells, or PBMCs.

How the authors handled the data: Quantification of nucleated cells was approximated via reference gene primer amplification. The protocol was immunoSEQ multiplex PCR, while the TCRdb copy is restricted to in-frame clones and leaves out a portion. D and trimming were read from the DNA, whereas the V and J calls and clone size are those reported in that table. The sample shows roughly 150,000 clones, around 88% of them seen only once. Germline V lookup: CDR1 SGHTA, CDR2 FQGTGA. Trimming took 4 bases from V and 6 from J; bases not matched to a gene: 4. The CDR3 sequence is 15 residues long. The J gene is TRBJ1-5, the V gene TRBV7-3; 12 bases fit TRBD1. Sequencing was carried out using peripheral blood. This receptor was identified in a man aged 55 to 69 with active or convalescent COVID-19. The CDR3 coding sequence is TGTGCCAGCAGCTGGGGACAGGGGGCGCTTCAGCCCCAGCATTTT. This encodes CASSWGQGALQPQHF.